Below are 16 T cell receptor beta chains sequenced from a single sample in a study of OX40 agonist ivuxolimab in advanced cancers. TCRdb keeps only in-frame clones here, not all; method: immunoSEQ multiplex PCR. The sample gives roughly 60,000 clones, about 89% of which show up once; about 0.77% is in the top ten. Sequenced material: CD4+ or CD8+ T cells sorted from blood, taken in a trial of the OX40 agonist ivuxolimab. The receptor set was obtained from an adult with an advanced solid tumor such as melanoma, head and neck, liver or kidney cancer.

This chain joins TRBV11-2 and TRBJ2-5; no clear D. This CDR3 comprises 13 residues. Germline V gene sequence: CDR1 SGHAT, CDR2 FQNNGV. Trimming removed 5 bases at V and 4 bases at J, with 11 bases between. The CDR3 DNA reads TGTGCCAGCAGCCGGACCTGGGGAGAGACCCAGTACTTC. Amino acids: CASSRTWGETQYF.

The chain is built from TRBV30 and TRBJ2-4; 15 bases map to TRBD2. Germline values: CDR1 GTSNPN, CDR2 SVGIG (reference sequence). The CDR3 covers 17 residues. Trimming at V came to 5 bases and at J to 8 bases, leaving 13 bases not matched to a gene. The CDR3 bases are TGTGCCTGGTCTCCAGGACTAGCGGGAGGGTTGGGGGACATTCAGTACTTC. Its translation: CAWSPGLAGGLGDIQYF.

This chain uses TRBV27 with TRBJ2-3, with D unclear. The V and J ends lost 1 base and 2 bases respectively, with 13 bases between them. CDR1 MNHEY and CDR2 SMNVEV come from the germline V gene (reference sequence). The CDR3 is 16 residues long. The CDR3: CASSLYSRSFTDTQYF. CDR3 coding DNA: TGTGCCAGCAGTTTATACTCCCGGTCCTTCACAGATACGCAGTATTTT.

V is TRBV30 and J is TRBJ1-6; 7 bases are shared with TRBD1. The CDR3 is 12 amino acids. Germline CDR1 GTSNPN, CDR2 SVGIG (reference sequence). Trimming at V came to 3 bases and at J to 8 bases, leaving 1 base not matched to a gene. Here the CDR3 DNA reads TGTGCCTGGAGGAGGGGGCATTCACCCCTCCACTTT. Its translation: CAWRRGHSPLHF.

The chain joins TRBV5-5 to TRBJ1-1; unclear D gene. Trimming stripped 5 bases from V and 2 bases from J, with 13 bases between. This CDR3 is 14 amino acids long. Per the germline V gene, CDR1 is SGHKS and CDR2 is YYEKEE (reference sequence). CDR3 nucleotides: TGTGCCAGCAGTTCAACCGGTACCAACACTGAAGCTTTCTTT. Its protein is CASSSTGTNTEAFF.

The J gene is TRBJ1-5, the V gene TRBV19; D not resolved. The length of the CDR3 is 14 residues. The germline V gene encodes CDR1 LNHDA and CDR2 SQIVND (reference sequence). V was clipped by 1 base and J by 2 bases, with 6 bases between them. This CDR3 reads CASSIAGRNQPQHF. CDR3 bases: TGTGCCAGTAGTATAGCAGGCCGCAATCAGCCCCAGCATTTT.

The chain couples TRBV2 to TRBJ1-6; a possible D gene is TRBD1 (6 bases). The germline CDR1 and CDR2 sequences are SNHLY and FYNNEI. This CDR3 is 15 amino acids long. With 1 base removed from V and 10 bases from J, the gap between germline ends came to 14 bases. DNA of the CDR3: TGTGCCAGCAGTGAAGAGAGGGGGGGGCGATCACCCCTCCACTTT. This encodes CASSEERGGRSPLHF. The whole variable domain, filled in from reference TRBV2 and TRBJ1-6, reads EPEVTQTPSHQVTQMGQEVILRCVPISNHLYFYWYRQILGQKVEFLVSFYNNEISEKSEIFDDQFSVERPDGSNFTLKIRSTKLEDSAMYFCASSEERGGRSPLHFGNGTRLTVT.

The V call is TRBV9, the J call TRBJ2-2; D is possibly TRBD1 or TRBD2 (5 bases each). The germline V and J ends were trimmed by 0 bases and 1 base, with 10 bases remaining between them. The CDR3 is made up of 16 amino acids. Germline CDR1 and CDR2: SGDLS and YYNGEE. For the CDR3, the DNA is TGTGCCAGCAGCGTAGCGAGGGGAGAGAACACCGGGGAGCTGTTTTTT. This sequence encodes CASSVARGENTGELFF. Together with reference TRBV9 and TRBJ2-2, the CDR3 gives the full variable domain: DSGVTQTPKHLITATGQRVTLRCSPRSGDLSVYWYQQSLDQGLQFLIQYYNGEERAKGNILERFSAQQFPDLHSELNLSSLELGDSALYFCASSVARGENTGELFFGEGSRLTVL.

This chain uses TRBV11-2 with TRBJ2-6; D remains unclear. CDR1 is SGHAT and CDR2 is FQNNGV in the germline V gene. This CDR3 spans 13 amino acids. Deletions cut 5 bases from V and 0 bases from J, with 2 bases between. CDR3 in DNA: TGTGCCAGCAGCATCTCTGGGGCCAACGTCCTGACTTTC. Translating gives CASSISGANVLTF.

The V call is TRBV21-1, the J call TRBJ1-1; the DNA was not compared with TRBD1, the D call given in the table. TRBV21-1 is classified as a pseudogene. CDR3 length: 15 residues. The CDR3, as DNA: TGTGCCAGCAGCAAAGTGGCAGACAATAACACTGAAGCTTTCTTT. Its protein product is CASSKVADNNTEAFF.

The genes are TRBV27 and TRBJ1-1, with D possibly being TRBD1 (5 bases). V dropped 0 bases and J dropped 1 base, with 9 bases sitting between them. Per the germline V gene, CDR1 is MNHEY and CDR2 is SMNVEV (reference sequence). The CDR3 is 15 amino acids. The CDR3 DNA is TGTGCCAGCAGTTTATCCGGGGCTGCGAACACTGAAGCTTTCTTT. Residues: CASSLSGAANTEAFF.

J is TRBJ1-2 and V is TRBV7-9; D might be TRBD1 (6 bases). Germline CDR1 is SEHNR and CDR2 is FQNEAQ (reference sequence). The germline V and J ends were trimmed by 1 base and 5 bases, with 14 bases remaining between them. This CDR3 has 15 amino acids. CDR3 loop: CASSLEVGTPYGYTF. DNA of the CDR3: TGTGCCAGCAGCTTAGAGGTCGGGACACCGTATGGCTACACCTTC.

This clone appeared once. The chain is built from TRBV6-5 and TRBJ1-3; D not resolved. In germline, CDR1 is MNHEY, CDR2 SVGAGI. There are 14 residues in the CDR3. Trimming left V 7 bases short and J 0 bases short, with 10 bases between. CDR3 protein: CASMARSSGNTIYF. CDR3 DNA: TGTGCCAGCATGGCCAGGAGCTCTGGAAACACCATATATTTT.

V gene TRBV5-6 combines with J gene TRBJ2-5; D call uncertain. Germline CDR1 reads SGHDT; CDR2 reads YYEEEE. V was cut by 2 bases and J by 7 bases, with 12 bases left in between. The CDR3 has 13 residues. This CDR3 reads CASSFGSSGTQYF. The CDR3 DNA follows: TGTGCCAGCAGCTTTGGTAGCTCCGGGACCCAGTACTTC.

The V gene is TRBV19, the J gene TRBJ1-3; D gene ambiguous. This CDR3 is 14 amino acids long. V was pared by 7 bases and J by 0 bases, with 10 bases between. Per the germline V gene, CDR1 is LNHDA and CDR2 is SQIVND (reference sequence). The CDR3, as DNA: TGTGCCAGTACCCTAGGGATCTCTGGAAACACCATATATTTT. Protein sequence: CASTLGISGNTIYF. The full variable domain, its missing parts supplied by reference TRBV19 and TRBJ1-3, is DGGITQSPKYLFRKEGQNVTLSCEQNLNHDAMYWYRQDPGQGLRLIYYSQIVNDFQKGDIAEGYSVSREKKESFPLTVTSAQKNPTAFYLCASTLGISGNTIYFGEGSWLTVV.

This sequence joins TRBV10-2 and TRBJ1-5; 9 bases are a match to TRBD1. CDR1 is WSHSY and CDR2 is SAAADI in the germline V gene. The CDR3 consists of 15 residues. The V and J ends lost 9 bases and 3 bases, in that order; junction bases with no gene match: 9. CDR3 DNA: TGCGCCAGTTCTAAGGGACAGGGCTACAATCAGCCCCAGCATTTT. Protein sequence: CASSKGQGYNQPQHF.